This TCR beta chain was sequenced during a study of T cells in tuberculosis. Trimming left V 6 bases short and J 5 bases short, with 23 bases between. Germline V gene data show CDR1 as MNHNY and CDR2 as SVGAGI (reference sequence). CDR3 length: 16 amino acids. The protocol was immunoSEQ multiplex PCR, while the TCRdb copy is restricted to in-frame clones and leaves out a portion. The table records approximately 59,000 clones, approximately 85% of them present only once. After thawing and overnight rest, PBMC were stained with GMM-loaded CD1B tetramer, viability dye and anti-CD3 for sorting. The CD1B tetramers carried C32 glucose monomycolate purified from Rhodococcus equi.

The sample taken for sequencing was CD1b-GMM tetramer-negative cells sorted from PBMCs. The clonotype originates from an adult woman with latent tuberculosis. The rearrangement links TRBV6-6 to TRBJ2-7; D uncertain. The CDR3: CASSRSVVDSSDEQYF. Here the CDR3 DNA reads TGTGCCAGCAGCCGCTCCGTGGTAGATAGTTCTGACGAGCAGTACTTC.